The 30 T cell receptor beta chains below were found in one sample sequenced in a study of blood T cell repertoires in COVID-19. Sequencing used immunoSEQ multiplex PCR; TCRdb keeps in-frame clones, though not all of them. The data contain some 350,000 clones, 85% to 90% of them singletons. The sequenced sample consisted of PBMCs or T cells enriched from blood (not recorded which). The receptors shown here come from a man younger than 30 who had recovered from COVID-19.

The V and J genes are TRBV19 and TRBJ1-2; perhaps TRBD1 as D (6 bases). Germline V gene lookup returns CDR1 LNHDA and CDR2 SQIVND (reference sequence). CDR3 length: 13 residues. Trimming removed 5 bases at V and 7 bases at J, with 14 bases between. CDR3 sequence reads: CASSSTGMGGYTF. For the CDR3, the DNA is TGTGCCAGTAGTTCTACAGGGATGGGTGGCTACACCTTC.

The V gene is TRBV27, the J gene TRBJ2-1; TRBD2 agrees at 8 bases. CDR3 size: 17 residues. CDR1 is MNHEY and CDR2 is SMNVEV in the germline V gene (reference sequence). Trimming at V came to 3 bases and at J to 4 bases, leaving 11 bases not matched to a gene. The CDR3 nucleotides read TGTGCCAGCAGTTTCCGGGCTGCGGGGGGCGCATACAATGAGCAGTTCTTC. This translates into CASSFRAAGGAYNEQFF.

The CDR3 nucleotides are TGTGCCAGCAGTGACCCCTCAGCAGACTTTTACGAGCAGTACTTC. Amino acids: CASSDPSADFYEQYF. The genes are TRBV6-4 and TRBJ2-7; D call uncertain. The V and J ends lost 2 bases and 4 bases respectively, with 15 bases between them. CDR1 MRHNA and CDR2 SNTAGT come from the germline V gene. The CDR3 is 15 amino acids.

The chain has TRBV7-2 and TRBJ1-2; possibly TRBD1 for D (6 bases). This CDR3 has 16 residues. Per germline, CDR1 SGHTA and CDR2 FQGNSA. V lost 8 bases to trimming and J lost 2 bases, with 21 bases between them. The CDR3 sequence is CASLTPLGTRNYGYTF. The CDR3 nucleotides read TGTGCCAGCCTGACCCCCCTCGGGACAAGGAACTATGGCTACACCTTC. Filled out from reference TRBV7-2 and TRBJ1-2, the complete variable domain reads GAGVSQSPSNKVTEKGKDVELRCDPISGHTALYWYRQSLGQGLEFLIYFQGNSAPDKSGLPSDRFSAERTGGSVSTLTIQRTQQEDSAVYLCASLTPLGTRNYGYTFGSGTRLTVV.

The chain combines TRBV3-1 (or the pseudogene TRBV3-2) with TRBJ2-1; TRBD2 matches at 8 bases. CDR1 is LGHDT and CDR2 is YNNKEL in the germline V gene (reference sequence). Trimming cost V 0 bases and J 0 bases; bases outside gene matches: 4. CDR3 size: 17 residues. This CDR3 reads CASSQDRLALSYNEQFF. The CDR3 DNA is TGTGCCAGCAGCCAAGACCGACTAGCGCTCTCCTACAATGAGCAGTTCTTC.

The chain carries TRBV3-1 (or the pseudogene TRBV3-2) and TRBJ2-7; a weak D match, TRBD1 (5 bases). Trimming pared 4 bases from V and 0 bases from J, leaving 10 bases between. Germline CDR1 reads LGHDT; CDR2 reads YNNKEL (reference sequence). This CDR3 comprises 14 residues. The CDR3 DNA follows: TGTGCCAGCAGCCGACAGACAGCCTCCTACGAGCAGTACTTC. Translating gives CASSRQTASYEQYF.

The gene calls are TRBV5-1 and TRBJ1-5, with TRBD1 identical over 8 bases. This CDR3 has 18 residues. Losses at the gene ends were 0 bases for V and 3 bases for J; bases not matched to a gene: 11. Germline CDR1 reads SGHRS; CDR2 reads YFSETQ. This CDR3 reads CASSLGPPGQDSNQPQHF. The CDR3 DNA sequence: TGCGCCAGCAGCTTGGGTCCCCCGGGACAGGATTCCAATCAGCCCCAGCATTTT.

The V and J genes are TRBV25-1 and TRBJ1-1, with unresolved D. The CDR3 has 12 residues. The V gene's germline CDR1 is MGHDK and CDR2 SYGVNS. V was pared by 2 bases and J by 5 bases, with 6 bases between. CDR3 in amino acids: CASSELETEAFF. The CDR3 DNA is TGTGCCAGCAGTGAACTAGAAACTGAAGCTTTCTTT.

The chain carries TRBV5-1 and TRBJ2-1, with TRBD2 identical over 8 bases. The J segment lost 3 bases and the V segment lost 1 base, leaving 6 bases of the junction unmatched. The CDR3 runs 16 residues. The germline CDR1 and CDR2 sequences are SGHRS and YFSETQ. The CDR3 coding sequence is TGCGCCAGCAGCTTGATCGGACTAGCCCACTACAATGAGCAGTTCTTC. Encoded protein: CASSLIGLAHYNEQFF. Supplemented by reference TRBV5-1 and TRBJ2-1, the full variable domain reads KAGVTQTPRYLIKTRGQQVTLSCSPISGHRSVSWYQQTPGQGLQFLFEYFSETQRNKGNFPGRFSGRQFSNSRSEMNVSTLELGDSALYLCASSLIGLAHYNEQFFGPGTRLTVL.

This clone is a singleton in its sample. The gene calls are TRBV5-4 and TRBJ2-1, with 13 nucleotides matching TRBD2. The V and J ends lost 0 bases and 3 bases, in that order; junction bases with no gene match: 3. The CDR3 extends over 17 amino acids. From germline, CDR1 is SGHNT and CDR2 YYREEE (reference sequence). CDR3 coding DNA: TGTGCCAGCAGCTTGGGGGGACTAGCGGGGAACTACAATGAGCAGTTCTTC. Its protein is CASSLGGLAGNYNEQFF. Based on the CDR3 plus reference TRBV5-4 and TRBJ2-1, the full variable domain is ETGVTQSPTHLIKTRGQQVTLRCSSQSGHNTVSWYQQALGQGPQFIFQYYREEENGRGNFPPRFSGLQFPNYSSELNVNALELDDSALYLCASSLGGLAGNYNEQFFGPGTRLTVL.

The chain recombines TRBV28 with TRBJ2-7; tentative D call: TRBD1 (6 bases). Germline V gene data show CDR1 as MDHEN and CDR2 as SYDVKM. Trimming left V 6 bases short and J 1 base short, with 13 bases between. This CDR3 has 14 residues. As DNA, the CDR3 is TGTGCCAGCAGCACTGGGGGCAGGTCCTACGAGCAGTACTTC. It translates to CASSTGGRSYEQYF.

This chain joins TRBV19 and TRBJ1-5; TRBD1 aligns across 9 bases. The CDR3 length is 19 residues. Germline loops: CDR1 LNHDA, CDR2 SQIVND (reference sequence). V shed 1 base, J shed 0 bases, and the junction held 10 bases outside the gene matches. The CDR3 DNA is TGTGCCAGTAGTATAGCCCGGGACAGGGCGCGCTATAGCAATCAGCCCCAGCATTTT. Translation gives CASSIARDRARYSNQPQHF.

Here the CDR3 reads CASSPLRGIGNTIYF. Written as DNA, the CDR3 is TGTGCCAGCAGTCCTCTTAGGGGTATAGGAAACACCATATATTTT. V usage is TRBV28 and J usage is TRBJ1-3, with a weak D call TRBD1 (5 bases). Germline lookup yields CDR1 MDHEN and CDR2 SYDVKM. CDR3 length: 15 residues. Trimming cost V 5 bases and J 4 bases, with 15 bases left between them.

The rearrangement uses TRBV5-6 and TRBJ1-1, with a tentative D call TRBD1 (5 bases). V was cut by 4 bases and J by 11 bases, with 21 bases left in between. Germline CDR1 and CDR2: SGHDT and YYEEEE. This CDR3 is built from 14 residues. The CDR3 loop is CASSERGSVSRAFF. DNA for the CDR3: TGTGCCAGCAGCGAAAGGGGCTCAGTGTCACGCGCTTTCTTT.

The chain joins TRBV5-5 to TRBJ1-4; D unclear. The CDR3 contains 13 residues. Per the germline V gene, CDR1 is SGHKS and CDR2 is YYEKEE (reference sequence). The germline V and J ends were trimmed by 3 bases and 4 bases, with 7 bases remaining between them. CDR3 coding DNA: TGTGCCAGCAGCTCCCTAAATAATGAAAAACTGTTTTTT. It is translated as CASSSLNNEKLFF.

The chain carries TRBV27 and TRBJ2-1; D remains unclear. This CDR3 is 15 amino acids long. The V and J ends lost 0 bases and 2 bases respectively, with 8 bases between them. The germline CDR1 and CDR2 sequences are MNHEY and SMNVEV (reference sequence). For the CDR3, the DNA is TGTGCCAGCAGTTTATCCTTTGAGACCTACAATGAGCAGTTCTTC. Its translation is CASSLSFETYNEQFF.

CDR3 nucleotides: TGTGCCAGCAAGGGAGGGATGTTCTACGAGCAGTACTTC. As protein: CASKGGMFYEQYF. This sequence joins TRBV12-3 or TRBV12-4 and TRBJ2-7, with 7 bases aligning to TRBD2. The J segment lost 3 bases and the V segment lost 7 bases, leaving 6 bases of the junction unmatched. The CDR3 totals 13 residues.

Only a few counts were recorded for this clone. The chain recombines TRBV6-2 or TRBV6-3 with TRBJ2-1, with 9 positions matching TRBD2. This CDR3 has 16 residues. With V trimmed by 6 bases and J by 0 bases, 6 bases remained unmatched. Germline V CDR1 and CDR2: MNHEY, SVGEGT. The DNA of the CDR3 is TGTGCCAGCAGCCTCAGCGGGGGGAGCTCCTACAATGAGCAGTTCTTC. Amino acids: CASSLSGGSSYNEQFF.

This clone was seen a single time. The V call is TRBV7-2, the J call TRBJ2-7; TRBD1 might be the D (6 bases). In germline, CDR1 is SGHTA, CDR2 FQGNSA. The CDR3 has 13 residues. Trimming cost V 4 bases and J 5 bases, with 12 bases left between them. This CDR3 reads CASSSRNRDEQYF. As DNA, the CDR3 is TGTGCCAGCAGCTCTCGCAACAGGGACGAGCAGTACTTC.

This chain uses TRBV24-1 with TRBJ1-2; 8 nucleotides match TRBD1. The trim removed 3 bases at V and 4 bases at J, leaving 9 bases unmatched. The CDR3 has 16 amino acids. CDR1 is KGHDR and CDR2 is SFDVKD in the germline V gene. This CDR3 reads CATSDPTTGGIYGYTF. Written as DNA, the CDR3 is TGTGCCACCAGTGATCCGACCACAGGGGGAATCTATGGCTACACCTTC.

J is TRBJ2-1 and V is TRBV7-9; D unclear. V lost 1 base to trimming and J lost 8 bases, with 9 bases between them. The CDR3 has 13 residues. Germline assignment: CDR1 SEHNR and CDR2 FQNEAQ (reference sequence). In nucleotides, the CDR3 is TGTGCCAGCAGCTTAGTTAATCAGGATGAGCAGTTCTTC. Translating gives CASSLVNQDEQFF.

This clone was detected only a few times. J is TRBJ1-5 and V is TRBV18; the D gene is possibly TRBD1 (5 bases). V lost 2 bases and J lost 6, with 5 bases in between. This CDR3 region has 12 residues. CDR1 is KGHSH, CDR2 LQKENI, per germline. The CDR3 region has the DNA TGTGCCAGCTCACCAAGGGGTCAGCCCCAGCATTTT. Amino acid sequence: CASSPRGQPQHF. The full variable domain, with the rest looked up from reference TRBV18 and TRBJ1-5, is NAGVMQNPRHLVRRRGQEARLRCSPMKGHSHVYWYRQLPEEGLKFMVYLQKENIIDESGMPKERFSAEFPKEGPSILRIQQVVRGDSAAYFCASSPRGQPQHFGDGTRLSIL.

CDR3 sequence reads: CASSFQELATNEKLFF. In DNA form, the CDR3 reads TGTGCCAGCAGCTTTCAGGAACTAGCAACTAATGAAAAACTGTTTTTT. The chain recombines TRBV7-9 with TRBJ1-4; D is undetermined. V lost 3 bases, J lost 0 bases, and 11 bases lay in between. CDR3 length: 16 residues. Looked up from germline, CDR1 is SEHNR and CDR2 is FQNEAQ (reference sequence). The full variable domain, rest sourced from reference TRBV7-9 and TRBJ1-4, is DTGVSQNPRHKITKRGQNVTFRCDPISEHNRLYWYRQTLGQGPEFLTYFQNEAQLEKSRLLSDRFSAERPKGSFSTLEIQRTEQGDSAMYLCASSFQELATNEKLFFGSGTQLSVL.

J is TRBJ2-7 and V is TRBV18; 7 bases map to TRBD2. With 3 bases clipped from V and 5 bases from J, the junction kept 10 bases outside the gene matches. The CDR3 spans 15 residues. Germline V lookup: CDR1 KGHSH, CDR2 LQKENI. The chain's CDR3 is CASSPPAGAKNEQYF. The CDR3 nucleotides read TGTGCCAGCTCACCCCCGGCGGGAGCTAAGAACGAGCAGTACTTC.

The chain uses TRBV9 and TRBJ1-4; no firm D call. The CDR3 has 13 amino acids. Germline loops: CDR1 SGDLS, CDR2 YYNGEE. V was pared by 0 bases and J by 13 bases, with 13 bases between. As DNA, the CDR3 is TGTGCCAGCAGCGTAGACTTTCGAGGCCTACTGTTTTTT. As protein: CASSVDFRGLLFF.

This clone was counted a single time. This chain links TRBV7-2 with TRBJ1-4, with unresolved D. Germline CDR1 reads SGHTA; CDR2 reads FQGNSA. V was cut by 0 bases and J by 4 bases, with 12 bases left in between. The CDR3 covers 16 residues. As DNA, the CDR3 is TGTGCCAGCAGCTTAGCCCCCTCGGGGAATAATGAAAAACTGTTTTTT. Its protein is CASSLAPSGNNEKLFF.

This chain connects TRBV28 to TRBJ2-1; perhaps TRBD1 as D (6 bases). Germline CDR1 is MDHEN and CDR2 is SYDVKM. Trimming cost V 7 bases and J 2 bases, with 12 bases left between them. The CDR3 totals 14 residues. CDR3 loop: CASTTAGAYNEQFF. Written as DNA, the CDR3 is TGTGCCAGCACAACGGCAGGGGCCTACAATGAGCAGTTCTTC.

The V gene is TRBV28, the J gene TRBJ2-2; 9 nucleotides agree with TRBD2. Losses at the gene ends were 3 bases for V and 5 bases for J; bases not matched to a gene: 7. CDR3 length: 16 residues. CDR1 and CDR2 (germline): MDHEN, SYDVKM. CDR3 in DNA: TGTGCCAGCAGTTTGAGGAGACTAGCGGCTACCGGGGAGCTGTTTTTT. This gives the protein CASSLRRLAATGELFF.

This chain joins TRBV7-2 and TRBJ2-5; D is perhaps TRBD2 (6 bases). V was cut by 1 base and J by 2 bases, with 11 bases left in between. Germline V gives CDR1 SGHTA, CDR2 FQGNSA. The CDR3 is made up of 15 amino acids. DNA of the CDR3: TGTGCCAGCAGCTTAGGGGCGGGACTGCAAGAGACCCAGTACTTC. This sequence encodes CASSLGAGLQETQYF.

This clone was recorded once. This chain joins TRBV20-1 and TRBJ2-2, with a weak D call TRBD1 (5 bases). Germline loops: CDR1 DFQATT, CDR2 SNEGSKA (reference sequence). This CDR3 is 15 amino acids long. The V end lost 6 bases, the J end lost 5 bases, and 19 bases lay between the germline ends. CDR3 sequence reads: CSASWQGDGTGELFF. CDR3 sequence (DNA): TGCAGTGCGAGTTGGCAGGGCGACGGAACCGGGGAGCTGTTTTTT.